This TCR beta chain stems from a study of blood T cell repertoires in COVID-19. Study details: Sites across the United States, Italy and Spain contributed samples from acute and convalescent COVID-19. T cells, B-cell-depleted T cells, or PBMCs provided the cDNA or gDNA that served as material.

Method: immunoSEQ multiplex PCR; TCRdb's copy keeps in-frame clones and lacks some. The sample gives about 62,000 clones, around 80% of which show up once; about 18% is in the top ten. Germline loops: CDR1 MNHEY, CDR2 SVGEGT. CDR3 length equals 15 residues. V was clipped by 2 bases and J by 4 bases; unmatched bases: 6. This chain joins TRBV6-2 or TRBV6-3 and TRBJ2-5; 8 bases are a match to TRBD1. The sequence was obtained from a man aged 55 to 70 with acute or convalescent COVID-19. Material for sequencing was peripheral blood. The DNA for the CDR3 is TGTGCCAGCAGTTACACCAGGACAGGGCTAGAGACCCAGTACTTC. Translation gives CASSYTRTGLETQYF.